Listed below are T cell receptor beta chains from one sample, sequenced in a study of blood T cell repertoires in COVID-19. Data came from immunoSEQ multiplex PCR; TCRdb stores just in-frame clones and leaves some out. The repertoire includes roughly 230,000 clones, approximately 80% of them detected once, and roughly 3.5% sits in the top ten. Sequencing was performed on PBMCs or T cells enriched from blood (not recorded which). The receptors were gathered from a woman aged 60-75 years who had recovered from COVID-19. Each CDR3 is given with its conserved first and last residue. A D gene is named only where the DNA matches it firmly. Expanded clones get a size class; other rows say once, few or many, or leave the size out.

j_gene: TRBJ2-7
v_gene: TRBV5-1
abundance: .
d_gene: .
CDR3nt: TGCGCCAGCAGCCTGGGACTTCTCTACGAGCAGTACTTC
CDR3aa: CASSLGLLYEQYF

j_gene: TRBJ2-3
v_gene: TRBV11-2
abundance: .
d_gene: TRBD2
CDR3nt: TGTGCCAGCAGCTCCACCATTGGGACTAGCGGGGGGGACACAGATACGCAGTATTTT
CDR3aa: CASSSTIGTSGGDTDTQYF

j_gene: TRBJ1-1
v_gene: TRBV6-5
abundance: once
d_gene: .
CDR3nt: TGTGCCAGCAGTTACACCGAGGGTACGACTGAAGCTTTCTTT
CDR3aa: CASSYTEGTTEAFF

j_gene: TRBJ1-2
v_gene: TRBV5-1
abundance: .
d_gene: .
CDR3nt: TGCGCCAGCAGCTCAACGACGGGGAACTATGGCTACACCTTC
CDR3aa: CASSSTTGNYGYTF

j_gene: TRBJ1-2
v_gene: TRBV2
abundance: .
d_gene: TRBD1
CDR3nt: TGTGCCAGCAGTGAAGGGACAGGGATTAACTATGGCTACACCTTC
CDR3aa: CASSEGTGINYGYTF

j_gene: TRBJ1-1
v_gene: TRBV6-2/TRBV6-3
abundance: once
d_gene: TRBD1
CDR3nt: TGTGCCAGCAGTTATCCGACAGGGCGAGGCGTGAACACTGAAGCTTTCTTT
CDR3aa: CASSYPTGRGVNTEAFF

j_gene: TRBJ1-5
v_gene: TRBV27
abundance: .
d_gene: .
CDR3nt: TGTGCCAGCACCCCTGGGAGGGAGCAAGGGACTAATCAGCCCCAGCATTTT
CDR3aa: CASTPGREQGTNQPQHF

j_gene: TRBJ2-3
v_gene: TRBV4-1
abundance: .
d_gene: .
CDR3nt: TGCGCCAGCAGCCAAGGTCCTCGCAGAATCACAGATACGCAGTATTTT
CDR3aa: CASSQGPRRITDTQYF

j_gene: TRBJ2-7
v_gene: TRBV18
abundance: .
d_gene: TRBD1
CDR3nt: TGTGCCAGCTCAATAGGACAGGGGATCTACGAGCAGTACTTC
CDR3aa: CASSIGQGIYEQYF

j_gene: TRBJ1-2
v_gene: TRBV27
abundance: .
d_gene: .
CDR3nt: TGTGCCAGCAGTCCATACCTCGAACCGAGGGATGGCTACACCTTC
CDR3aa: CASSPYLEPRDGYTF

j_gene: TRBJ2-2
v_gene: TRBV15
abundance: .
d_gene: .
CDR3nt: TGTGCCACCAGCAGGGATAAGGGGACACGGGTCACCGGGGAGCTGTTTTTT
CDR3aa: CATSRDKGTRVTGELFF

j_gene: TRBJ2-7
v_gene: TRBV2
abundance: .
d_gene: TRBD1
CDR3nt: TGTGCCAGCAGCGCCGGGACAGATAGAGGCTCCTACGAGCAGTACTTC
CDR3aa: CASSAGTDRGSYEQYF

j_gene: TRBJ1-5
v_gene: TRBV10-2
abundance: .
d_gene: TRBD1
CDR3nt: TGCGCCAGCAGTGATAGTTGGACAGGGGATCAGCCCCAGCATTTT
CDR3aa: CASSDSWTGDQPQHF

j_gene: TRBJ1-2
v_gene: TRBV15
abundance: .
d_gene: TRBD1
CDR3nt: TGTGCCACCAGCAGAGGGACAGGGTATGGCTACACCTTC
CDR3aa: CATSRGTGYGYTF

j_gene: TRBJ1-6
v_gene: TRBV9
abundance: few
d_gene: TRBD1
CDR3nt: TGTGCCAGCAGCGTGTCGACAGGGGATAATTCACCCCTCCACTTT
CDR3aa: CASSVSTGDNSPLHF

j_gene: TRBJ1-1
v_gene: TRBV9
abundance: .
d_gene: TRBD1
CDR3nt: TGTGCCAGCAGCGTAGATGGGAGGACAGGGGGGAACACTGAAGCTTTCTTT
CDR3aa: CASSVDGRTGGNTEAFF

j_gene: TRBJ2-1
v_gene: TRBV9
abundance: .
d_gene: .
CDR3nt: TGTGCCAGCAGCGTAAACAGGGTAAATGAGCAGTTCTTC
CDR3aa: CASSVNRVNEQFF

j_gene: TRBJ1-6
v_gene: TRBV15
abundance: .
d_gene: .
CDR3nt: TGTGCCACCAGCAGGGCGCGGGGCAGCAGCTCCTATAATTCACCCCTCCACTTT
CDR3aa: CATSRARGSSSYNSPLHF

j_gene: TRBJ2-1
v_gene: TRBV4-2
abundance: .
d_gene: TRBD2
CDR3nt: TGTGCCAGCCTCAATAACCCTGCGGGGGGATACAATGAGCAGTTCTTC
CDR3aa: CASLNNPAGGYNEQFF

j_gene: TRBJ1-3
v_gene: TRBV6-5
abundance: .
d_gene: .
CDR3nt: TGTGCCAGCAGTTACTCCGTTGGGGGGGGAAACACCATATATTTT
CDR3aa: CASSYSVGGGNTIYF

j_gene: TRBJ1-1
v_gene: TRBV4-2
abundance: few
d_gene: TRBD1
CDR3nt: TGTGCCAGCAGCCCCTTAGGACAGGGGCGGAACACTGAAGCTTTCTTT
CDR3aa: CASSPLGQGRNTEAFF

j_gene: TRBJ1-5
v_gene: TRBV19
abundance: .
d_gene: .
CDR3nt: TGTGCCAGTAGTATAGATCAGGGTAGCAATCAGCCCCAGCATTTT
CDR3aa: CASSIDQGSNQPQHF

j_gene: TRBJ1-2
v_gene: TRBV5-5
abundance: .
d_gene: TRBD1
CDR3nt: TGTGCCAGCAGCGGTGGGACAGGGAACTATGGCTACACCTTC
CDR3aa: CASSGGTGNYGYTF

j_gene: TRBJ1-6
v_gene: TRBV5-1
abundance: .
d_gene: .
CDR3nt: TGCGCCAGCAGCCTCGAGTGGGGGGGTAATTCACCCCTCCACTTT
CDR3aa: CASSLEWGGNSPLHF

j_gene: TRBJ2-1
v_gene: TRBV5-4
abundance: once
d_gene: .
CDR3nt: TGTGCCAGCAGCTTGGGACTACCTGGAGGTGAGCAGTTCTTC
CDR3aa: CASSLGLPGGEQFF

j_gene: TRBJ2-7
v_gene: TRBV27
abundance: .
d_gene: TRBD2
CDR3nt: TGTGCCAGCAATCATAGCGGGAGCTACGAGCAGTACTTC
CDR3aa: CASNHSGSYEQYF

j_gene: TRBJ2-2
v_gene: TRBV11-2
abundance: .
d_gene: .
CDR3nt: TGTGCCAGCAGCCAAGACATAACCGGGGAGCTGTTTTTT
CDR3aa: CASSQDITGELFF

j_gene: TRBJ2-7
v_gene: TRBV7-9
abundance: .
d_gene: .
CDR3nt: TGTGCCAGCAGCGCGGACAGCCGGATCGAGCAGTACTTC
CDR3aa: CASSADSRIEQYF

j_gene: TRBJ2-3
v_gene: TRBV5-3
abundance: .
d_gene: .
CDR3nt: TGTGCCAGAAGCTTGGTTTCGGGCAGGGCGGCAGATACGCAGTATTTT
CDR3aa: CARSLVSGRAADTQYF

j_gene: TRBJ1-4
v_gene: TRBV11-2
abundance: .
d_gene: .
CDR3nt: TGTGCCAGCAGCGATTTACTATCGGCCCGGCCGTTTTTT
CDR3aa: CASSDLLSARPFF

j_gene: TRBJ2-5
v_gene: TRBV19
abundance: .
d_gene: TRBD1
CDR3nt: TGTGCCAGTACAACAGGGGCCCTCCAAGAGACCCAGTACTTC
CDR3aa: CASTTGALQETQYF

j_gene: TRBJ2-1
v_gene: TRBV24-1
abundance: .
d_gene: TRBD2
CDR3nt: TGTGCCACCAGTGATTTGAGGGGAGGGGATGAGCAGTTCTTC
CDR3aa: CATSDLRGGDEQFF

j_gene: TRBJ2-4
v_gene: TRBV29-1
abundance: once
d_gene: .
CDR3nt: TGCAGCACGGTCGGGGTAGCCAAAAACATTCAGTACTTC
CDR3aa: CSTVGVAKNIQYF

j_gene: TRBJ2-1
v_gene: TRBV5-4
abundance: .
d_gene: .
CDR3nt: TGTGCCAGCACCTCCCCGGAGGCTGTATTGCCTGAGCAGTTCTTC
CDR3aa: CASTSPEAVLPEQFF

j_gene: TRBJ2-5
v_gene: TRBV7-9
abundance: .
d_gene: TRBD1
CDR3nt: TGTGCCAGCAGAAAGGACAGGGGGGGAGAGACCCAGTACTTC
CDR3aa: CASRKDRGGETQYF

j_gene: TRBJ1-1
v_gene: TRBV11-1
abundance: once
d_gene: TRBD1
CDR3nt: TGTGCCAGCAGCCTCGGGACAGGGAGAGGCGCTGAAGCTTTCTTT
CDR3aa: CASSLGTGRGAEAFF

j_gene: TRBJ2-1
v_gene: TRBV7-2
abundance: .
d_gene: .
CDR3nt: TGTGCCAGCAGCTCCACAGACTTTCTAGCGGAGCAGTTCTTC
CDR3aa: CASSSTDFLAEQFF